This TCR beta chain originates from a study of shared clonotypes between healthy human individuals. CDR1 is LNHDA and CDR2 is SQIVND in the germline V gene (reference sequence). V gave up 4 bases and J gave up 2 bases; unmatched junction bases: 5. This CDR3 comprises 16 residues. The repertoire was sequenced with immunoSEQ multiplex PCR; TCRdb's copy has only in-frame clones and lacks some. The sample includes a few million clones, more than 85% of them seen just once. The receptor comes from a man younger than 30 in good health. Some clones in this sample may be carry-over from other donors' samples. Sample: naive CD4+ T cells from PBMCs. The subset denotes: CD45RA+ positively selected. The chain uses TRBV19 and TRBJ1-3; 10 bases map to TRBD1. This CDR3 is CASSTTGTGAGNTIYF. Here the CDR3 DNA reads TGTGCCAGTAGTACGACCGGGACAGGGGCTGGAAACACCATATATTTT.